The next 13 T cell receptor beta chains were all read from a single sample in a study of T cell repertoires in cytomegalovirus infection. TCRdb independently ran MiXCR on the reads; one entry per CDR3 protein. The sample shows some 400,000 distinct CDR3 sequences, less than 20% of them seen only once. The source material was PBMCs. These receptors all stem from a human donor in good health (CMV status not recorded). Some clones in this sample may be carry-over from other donors' samples.

There are a few counts of this clonotype. The genes are TRBV7-9 and TRBJ1-1, with D maybe TRBD1 (6 bases). The CDR3 spans 14 residues. V lost 3 bases, J lost 3 bases, and 11 bases lay in between. Germline lookup yields CDR1 SEHNR and CDR2 FQNEAQ (reference sequence). This CDR3 is CASSFGGRYTEAFF. In DNA form, the CDR3 reads TGTGCCAGCAGCTTCGGGGGCAGGTACACTGAAGCTTTCTTT. The whole variable domain, remainder taken from reference TRBV7-9 and TRBJ1-1, is DTGVSQNPRHKITKRGQNVTFRCDPISEHNRLYWYRQTLGQGPEFLTYFQNEAQLEKSRLLSDRFSAERPKGSFSTLEIQRTEQGDSAMYLCASSFGGRYTEAFFGQGTRLTVV.

The chain uses TRBV12-3 or TRBV12-4 and TRBJ2-5, with 7 bases that match TRBD1. This CDR3 is built from 16 residues. V shed 7 bases, J shed 1 base, and the junction held 12 bases outside the gene matches. Here the CDR3 reads CASTVRQGTVQETQYF. DNA for the CDR3: TGTGCCAGCACTGTCCGGCAGGGGACAGTCCAAGAGACCCAGTACTTC.

The rearrangement joins TRBV19 to TRBJ1-5; 8 bases are shared with TRBD1. The CDR3 sequence is 17 residues long. Germline lookup yields CDR1 LNHDA and CDR2 SQIVND (reference sequence). J gave up 6 bases and V 5 bases, and 15 bases lay outside the gene matches. CDR3 sequence: CASSVSDRGPGIQPQHF. The CDR3 nucleotides are TGTGCCAGTAGTGTTAGCGACAGGGGCCCGGGAATTCAGCCCCAGCATTTT.

The rearrangement uses TRBV7-2 and TRBJ2-7, with D uncertain. The germline CDR1 and CDR2 sequences are SGHTA and FQGNSA. The length of the CDR3 is 13 residues. The V end was cut by 1 base, the J end by 6 bases, with 10 bases between. This chain's CDR3 is CASSLVRISEQYF. DNA for the CDR3: TGTGCCAGCAGCTTAGTGCGTATCAGCGAGCAGTACTTC.

There are many counts of this clonotype. The rearrangement joins TRBV7-2 to TRBJ2-5; D not certain. This CDR3 contains 14 residues. V lost 5 bases and J 5 bases, leaving 15 bases between the germline ends. CDR1 is SGHTA, CDR2 FQGNSA, per germline. CDR3 sequence reads: CASSPREALETQYF. CDR3 coding DNA: TGTGCCAGCAGCCCCAGAGAAGCTTTGGAGACCCAGTACTTC.

This clonotype was recorded a few times. The chain carries TRBV20-1 and TRBJ1-1; D is perhaps TRBD1 (5 bases). V was shortened by 8 bases and J by 5 bases, with 24 bases between the two germline ends. Germline V gene data show CDR1 as DFQATT and CDR2 as SNEGSKA (reference sequence). The CDR3 consists of 15 residues. The CDR3 DNA reads TGCAGTCCCAGAGATAATAGGGGCCCCCAGACTGAAGCTTTCTTT. As protein: CSPRDNRGPQTEAFF.

The chain recombines TRBV5-4 with TRBJ2-5; unclear D gene. The CDR3 totals 14 residues. The V and J ends lost 5 bases and 0 bases respectively, with 11 bases between them. Germline assignment: CDR1 SGHNT and CDR2 YYREEE (reference sequence). The CDR3 spells CASRPGRDQETQYF. The CDR3 region has the DNA TGTGCCAGCAGACCCGGCCGGGACCAAGAGACCCAGTACTTC.

This clonotype has only a few counts. The V gene is TRBV7-9, the J gene TRBJ2-5; 7 bases line up with TRBD1. CDR3 length: 13 amino acids. After removal of 5 bases from V and 5 bases from J, the junction contained 5 bases not matched to a gene. Germline assignment: CDR1 SEHNR and CDR2 FQNEAQ (reference sequence). DNA of the CDR3: TGTGCCAGCAGCGCGACAGGGCGGGAGACCCAGTACTTC. This gives the protein CASSATGRETQYF.

This clonotype was observed many times. This chain joins TRBV7-2 and TRBJ2-1, with TRBD2 matching 8 bases. CDR1 SGHTA and CDR2 FQGNSA come from the germline V gene. The junction had 6 bases not matched to a gene; V was cut back by 1 base and J by 7 bases. The CDR3 has 15 residues. CDR3: CASSLDREGWNEQFF. DNA of the CDR3: TGTGCCAGCAGCTTAGATCGGGAGGGCTGGAATGAGCAGTTCTTC.

In its sample, this clonotype was seen many times. J is TRBJ2-2 and V is TRBV7-9; D is perhaps TRBD2 (6 bases). The germline gives CDR1 SEHNR, CDR2 FQNEAQ (reference sequence). The CDR3 is made up of 14 amino acids. The V end was cut by 1 base, the J end by 9 bases, with 12 bases between. The CDR3 DNA reads as TGTGCCAGCAGCTTAGGGGACTCGACGAGGGAGCTGTTTTTT. This sequence encodes CASSLGDSTRELFF.

This clonotype was found many times. The rearrangement links TRBV20-1 to TRBJ2-3; the match to TRBD2 covers 8 bases. Germline loops: CDR1 DFQATT, CDR2 SNEGSKA (reference sequence). Unmatched junction bases numbered 12, after V lost 5 bases and J lost 8 bases. The CDR3 runs to 14 residues. The CDR3 protein is CSAPSPGGQVTQYF. CDR3 coding DNA: TGCAGTGCTCCCTCGCCGGGAGGGCAGGTTACGCAGTATTTT.

CDR3 loop: CSARSNEKLFF. The CDR3 bases are TGCAGTGCTAGATCTAATGAAAAACTGTTTTTT. The chain carries TRBV20-1 and TRBJ1-4, with D uncertain. The CDR3 has 11 amino acids. CDR1 DFQATT and CDR2 SNEGSKA come from the germline V gene (reference sequence). With 2 bases removed from V and 3 bases from J, the gap between germline ends came to 1 base.

This chain links TRBV27 with TRBJ1-4, with 8 bases fitting TRBD1. CDR3 size: 15 residues. Trimming took 2 bases from V and 8 from J; bases not matched to a gene: 7. Germline V gene lookup returns CDR1 MNHEY and CDR2 SMNVEV (reference sequence). As DNA, the CDR3 is TGTGCCAGCAGTTTAACGGACAGGGTGGAGGAAAAACTGTTTTTT. Its protein product is CASSLTDRVEEKLFF.